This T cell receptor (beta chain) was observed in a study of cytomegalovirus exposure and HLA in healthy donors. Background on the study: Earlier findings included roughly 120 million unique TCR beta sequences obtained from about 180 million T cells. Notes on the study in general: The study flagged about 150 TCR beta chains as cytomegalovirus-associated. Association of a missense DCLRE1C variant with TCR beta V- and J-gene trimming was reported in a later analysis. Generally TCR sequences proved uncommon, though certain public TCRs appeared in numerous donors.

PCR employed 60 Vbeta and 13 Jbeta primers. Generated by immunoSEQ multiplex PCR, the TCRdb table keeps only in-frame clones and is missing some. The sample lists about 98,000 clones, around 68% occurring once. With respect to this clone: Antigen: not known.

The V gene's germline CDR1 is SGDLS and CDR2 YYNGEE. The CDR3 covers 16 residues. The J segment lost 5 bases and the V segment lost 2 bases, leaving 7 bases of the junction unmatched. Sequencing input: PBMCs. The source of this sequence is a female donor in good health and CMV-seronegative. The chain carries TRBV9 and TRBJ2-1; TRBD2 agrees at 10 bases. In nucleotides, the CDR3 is TGTGCCAGCAGCGTCCCACGAGCGGGGGGGGACAATGAGCAGTTCTTC. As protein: CASSVPRAGGDNEQFF. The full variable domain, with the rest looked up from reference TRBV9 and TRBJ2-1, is DSGVTQTPKHLITATGQRVTLRCSPRSGDLSVYWYQQSLDQGLQFLIQYYNGEERAKGNILERFSAQQFPDLHSELNLSSLELGDSALYFCASSVPRAGGDNEQFFGPGTRLTVL.